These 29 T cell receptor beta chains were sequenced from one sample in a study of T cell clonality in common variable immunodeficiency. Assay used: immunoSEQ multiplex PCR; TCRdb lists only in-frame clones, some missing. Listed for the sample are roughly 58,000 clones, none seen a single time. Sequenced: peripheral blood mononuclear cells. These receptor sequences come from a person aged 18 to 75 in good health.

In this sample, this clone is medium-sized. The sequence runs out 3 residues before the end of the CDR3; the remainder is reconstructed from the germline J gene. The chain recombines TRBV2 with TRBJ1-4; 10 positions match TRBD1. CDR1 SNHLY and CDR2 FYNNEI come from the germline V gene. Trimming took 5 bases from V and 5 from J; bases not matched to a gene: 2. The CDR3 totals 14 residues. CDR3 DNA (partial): TGTGCCAGCAGTAGGACAGGGGGAAATGAAAAA. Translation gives CASSRTGGNEK. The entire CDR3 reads CASSRTGGNEKLFF.

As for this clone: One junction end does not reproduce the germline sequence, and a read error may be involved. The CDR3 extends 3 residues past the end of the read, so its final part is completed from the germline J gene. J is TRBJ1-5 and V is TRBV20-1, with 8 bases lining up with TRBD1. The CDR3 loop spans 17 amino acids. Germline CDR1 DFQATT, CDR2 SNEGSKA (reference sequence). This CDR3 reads CSAREEGDRSLNQPQHF. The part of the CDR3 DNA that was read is TGCAGTGCGAGAGAGGAGGGGGACAGGAGCCTCAATCAGCCC.

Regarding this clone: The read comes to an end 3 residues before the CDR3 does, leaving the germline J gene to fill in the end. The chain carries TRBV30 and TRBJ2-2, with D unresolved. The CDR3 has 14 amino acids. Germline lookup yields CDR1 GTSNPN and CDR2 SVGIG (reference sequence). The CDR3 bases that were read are TGTGCCTGGAGAAGCCTCCTCGACAATTCACCG. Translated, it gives CAWRSLLDNSP. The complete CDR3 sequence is CAWRSLLDNSPLFF.

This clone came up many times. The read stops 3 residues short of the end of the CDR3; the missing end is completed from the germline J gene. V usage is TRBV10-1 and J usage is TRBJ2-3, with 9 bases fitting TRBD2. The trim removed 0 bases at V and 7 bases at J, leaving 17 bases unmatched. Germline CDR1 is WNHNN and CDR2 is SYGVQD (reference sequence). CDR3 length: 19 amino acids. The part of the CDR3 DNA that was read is TGCGCCAGCAGTGAGTCGCGTTCGTCTAGCGGGGATCACATGTATACG. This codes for CASSESRSSSGDHMYT. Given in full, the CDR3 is CASSESRSSSGDHMYTQYF.

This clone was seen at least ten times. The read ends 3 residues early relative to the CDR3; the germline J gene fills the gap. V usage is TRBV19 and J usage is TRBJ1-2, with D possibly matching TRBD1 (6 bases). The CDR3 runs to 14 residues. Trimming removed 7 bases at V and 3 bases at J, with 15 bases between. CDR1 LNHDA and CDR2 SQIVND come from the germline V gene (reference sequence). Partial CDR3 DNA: TGTGCCAGTAATTGGGCCGGACAGTACTATGGC. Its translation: CASNWAGQYYG. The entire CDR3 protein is CASNWAGQYYGYTF. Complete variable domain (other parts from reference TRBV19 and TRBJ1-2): DGGITQSPKYLFRKEGQNVTLSCEQNLNHDAMYWYRQDPGQGLRLIYYSQIVNDFQKGDIAEGYSVSREKKESFPLTVTSAQKNPTAFYLCASNWAGQYYGYTFGSGTRLTVV.

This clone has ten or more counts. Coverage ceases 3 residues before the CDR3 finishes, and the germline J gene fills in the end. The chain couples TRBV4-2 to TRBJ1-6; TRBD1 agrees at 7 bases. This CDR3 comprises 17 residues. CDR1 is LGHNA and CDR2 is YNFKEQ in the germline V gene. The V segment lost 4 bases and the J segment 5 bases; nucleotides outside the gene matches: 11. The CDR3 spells CASSPLIRDSNNSPLHF. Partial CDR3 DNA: TGTGCCAGCAGCCCCTTGATCCGGGACAGCAATAATTCACCC.

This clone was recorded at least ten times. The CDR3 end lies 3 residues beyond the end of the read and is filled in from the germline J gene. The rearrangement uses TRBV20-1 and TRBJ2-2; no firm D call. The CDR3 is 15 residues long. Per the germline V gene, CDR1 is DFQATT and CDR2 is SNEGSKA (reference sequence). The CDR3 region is CSARDPGVDNSPLFF. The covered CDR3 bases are TGCAGTGCTAGAGATCCGGGTGTCGATAATTCACCG.

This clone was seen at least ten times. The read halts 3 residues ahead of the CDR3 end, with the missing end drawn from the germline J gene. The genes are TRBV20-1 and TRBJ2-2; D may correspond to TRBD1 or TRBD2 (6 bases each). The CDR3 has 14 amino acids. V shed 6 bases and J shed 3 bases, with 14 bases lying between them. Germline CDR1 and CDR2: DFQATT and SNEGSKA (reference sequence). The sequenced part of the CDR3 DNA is TGCAGTGCCCGGAGGGCAGGGGACACCGGGGAG. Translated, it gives CSARRAGDTGE. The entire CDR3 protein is CSARRAGDTGELFF.

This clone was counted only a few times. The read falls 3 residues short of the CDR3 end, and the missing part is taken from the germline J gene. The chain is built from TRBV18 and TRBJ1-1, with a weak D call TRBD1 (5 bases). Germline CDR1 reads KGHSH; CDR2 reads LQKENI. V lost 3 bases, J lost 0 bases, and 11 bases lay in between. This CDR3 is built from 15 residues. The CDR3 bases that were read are TGTGCCAGCTCACCCCCCGGCAGGGTGAACACTGAA. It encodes CASSPPGRVNTE. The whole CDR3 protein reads CASSPPGRVNTEAFF.

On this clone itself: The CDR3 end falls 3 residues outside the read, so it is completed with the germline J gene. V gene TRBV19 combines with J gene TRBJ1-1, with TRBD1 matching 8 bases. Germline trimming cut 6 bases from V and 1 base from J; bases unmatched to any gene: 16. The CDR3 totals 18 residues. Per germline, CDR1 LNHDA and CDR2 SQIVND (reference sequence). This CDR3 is CASSKNGVRGRGNTEAFF. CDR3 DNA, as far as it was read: TGTGCCAGTAGCAAAAACGGGGTCAGGGGGCGAGGGAACACTGAA.

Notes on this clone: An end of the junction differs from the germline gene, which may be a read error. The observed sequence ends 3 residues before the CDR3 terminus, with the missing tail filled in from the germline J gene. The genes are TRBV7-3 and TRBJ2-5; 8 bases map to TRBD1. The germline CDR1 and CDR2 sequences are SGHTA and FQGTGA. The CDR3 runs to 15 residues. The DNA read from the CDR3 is TGTTCCAGCAGCTTGACATCAGGGGGCACAGATACC. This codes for CSSSLTSGGTDT. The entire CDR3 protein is CSSSLTSGGTDTQYF.

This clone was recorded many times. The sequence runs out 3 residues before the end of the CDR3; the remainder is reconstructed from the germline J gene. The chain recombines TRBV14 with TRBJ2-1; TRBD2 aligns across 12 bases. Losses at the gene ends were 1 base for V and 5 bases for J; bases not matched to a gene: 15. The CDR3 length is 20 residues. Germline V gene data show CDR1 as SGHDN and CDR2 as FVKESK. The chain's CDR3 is CASSQVYSRLAGDANNEQFF. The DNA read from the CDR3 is TGTGCCAGCAGCCAAGTATATTCGCGACTAGCGGGAGATGCCAACAATGAG.

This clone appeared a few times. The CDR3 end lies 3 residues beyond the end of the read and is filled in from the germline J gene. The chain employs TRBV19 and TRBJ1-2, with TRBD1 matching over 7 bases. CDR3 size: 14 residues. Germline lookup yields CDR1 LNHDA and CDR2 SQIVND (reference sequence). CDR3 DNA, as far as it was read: TGTGCCAGTAGCCAAGGGGGCGTAGGCAATGAC. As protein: CASSQGGVGND. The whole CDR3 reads CASSQGGVGNDYTF.

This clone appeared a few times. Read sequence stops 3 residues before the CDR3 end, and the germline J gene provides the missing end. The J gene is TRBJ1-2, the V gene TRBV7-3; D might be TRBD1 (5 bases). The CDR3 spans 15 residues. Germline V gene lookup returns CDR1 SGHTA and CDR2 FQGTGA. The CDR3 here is CASSLSGGQGDTYTF. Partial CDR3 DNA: TGTGCCAGCAGCCTTAGCGGTGGCCAGGGAGATACC.

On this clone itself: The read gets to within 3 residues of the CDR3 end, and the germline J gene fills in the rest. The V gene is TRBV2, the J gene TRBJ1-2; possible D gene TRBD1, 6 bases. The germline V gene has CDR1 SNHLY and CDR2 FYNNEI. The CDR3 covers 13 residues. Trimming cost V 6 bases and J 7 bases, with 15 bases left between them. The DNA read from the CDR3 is TGTGCCAGCAGGGCGACAGGTTCGGGTGGC. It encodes CASRATGSGG. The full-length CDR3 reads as CASRATGSGGYTF.

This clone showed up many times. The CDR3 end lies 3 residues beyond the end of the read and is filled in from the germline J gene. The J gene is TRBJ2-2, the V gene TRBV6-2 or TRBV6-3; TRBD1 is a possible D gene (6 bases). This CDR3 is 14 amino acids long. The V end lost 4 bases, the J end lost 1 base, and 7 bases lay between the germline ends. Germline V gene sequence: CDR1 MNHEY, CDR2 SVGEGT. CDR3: CASSSGQNTGELFF. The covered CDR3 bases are TGTGCCAGCAGTTCGGGACAGAACACCGGGGAG.

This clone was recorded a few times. CDR3 bases read: TGTGCCAGCAGCTTTCAACAGGGGGAGACA. Translating gives CASSFQQGET. The full CDR3 is CASSFQQGETAFF. The chain joins TRBV7-9 to TRBJ1-1; 8 bases fit TRBD1. The CDR3 is cut off 3 residues early in the read; its end comes from the germline J gene. The CDR3 sequence is 13 residues long. Germline-derived CDR1 and CDR2 are SEHNR and FQNEAQ (reference sequence).

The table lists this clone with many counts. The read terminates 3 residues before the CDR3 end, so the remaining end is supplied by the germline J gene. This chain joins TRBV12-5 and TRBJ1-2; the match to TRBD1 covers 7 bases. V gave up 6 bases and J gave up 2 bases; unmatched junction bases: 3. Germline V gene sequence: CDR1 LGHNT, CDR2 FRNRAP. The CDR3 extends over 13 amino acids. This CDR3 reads CASGLTGNYGYTF. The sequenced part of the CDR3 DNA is TGTGCTAGTGGCTTGACAGGGAACTATGGC.

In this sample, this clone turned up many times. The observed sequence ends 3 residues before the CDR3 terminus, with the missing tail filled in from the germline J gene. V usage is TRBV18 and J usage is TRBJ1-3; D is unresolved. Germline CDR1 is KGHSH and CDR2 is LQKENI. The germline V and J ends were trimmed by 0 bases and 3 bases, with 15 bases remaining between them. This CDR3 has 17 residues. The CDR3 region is CASSPPVRVRLGNTIYF. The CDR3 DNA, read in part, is TGTGCCAGCTCACCACCCGTAAGGGTCAGGCTTGGAAACACC. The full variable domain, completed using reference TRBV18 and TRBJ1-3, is NAGVMQNPRHLVRRRGQEARLRCSPMKGHSHVYWYRQLPEEGLKFMVYLQKENIIDESGMPKERFSAEFPKEGPSILRIQQVVRGDSAAYFCASSPPVRVRLGNTIYFGEGSWLTVV.

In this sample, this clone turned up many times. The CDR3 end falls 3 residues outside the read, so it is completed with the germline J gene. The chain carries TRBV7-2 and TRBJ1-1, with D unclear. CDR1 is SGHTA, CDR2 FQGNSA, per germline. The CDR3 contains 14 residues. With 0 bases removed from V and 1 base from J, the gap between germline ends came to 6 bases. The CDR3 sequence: CASSLAHRNTEAFF. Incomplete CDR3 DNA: TGTGCCAGCAGCTTAGCTCACAGGAACACTGAA. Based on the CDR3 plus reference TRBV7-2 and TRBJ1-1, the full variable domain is GAGVSQSPSNKVTEKGKDVELRCDPISGHTALYWYRQSLGQGLEFLIYFQGNSAPDKSGLPSDRFSAERTGGSVSTLTIQRTQQEDSAVYLCASSLAHRNTEAFFGQGTRLTVV.

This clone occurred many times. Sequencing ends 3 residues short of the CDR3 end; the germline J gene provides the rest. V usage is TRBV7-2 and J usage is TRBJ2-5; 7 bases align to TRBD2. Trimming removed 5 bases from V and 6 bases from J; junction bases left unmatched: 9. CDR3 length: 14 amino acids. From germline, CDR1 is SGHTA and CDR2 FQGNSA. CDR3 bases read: TGTGCCAGCAGCCCATTCGGGGGGTGGCAGACC. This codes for CASSPFGGWQT. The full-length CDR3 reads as CASSPFGGWQTQYF.

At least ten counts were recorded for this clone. CDR3 DNA (partial): TGCAGTGCTAGCCCCCCTCGGGGTGTAAATCAGCCC. Residues: CSASPPRGVNQP. The entire CDR3 sequence reads CSASPPRGVNQPQHF. The chain combines TRBV20-1 with TRBJ1-5; no clear D. The read terminates 3 residues before the CDR3 end, so the remaining end is supplied by the germline J gene. Trimming took 3 bases from V and 4 from J, leaving 16 bases between them. CDR1 DFQATT and CDR2 SNEGSKA come from the germline V gene (reference sequence). This CDR3 is 15 amino acids long.

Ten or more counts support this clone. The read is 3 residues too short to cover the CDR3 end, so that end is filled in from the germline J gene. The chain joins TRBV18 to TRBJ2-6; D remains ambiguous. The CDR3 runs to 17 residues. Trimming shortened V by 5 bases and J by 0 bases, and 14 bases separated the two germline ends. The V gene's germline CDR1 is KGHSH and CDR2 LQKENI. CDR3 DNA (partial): TGTGCCAGCTCATCCAACCTTGCTAGCTCTGGGGCCAACGTC. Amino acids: CASSSNLASSGANV. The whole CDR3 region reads CASSSNLASSGANVLTF.

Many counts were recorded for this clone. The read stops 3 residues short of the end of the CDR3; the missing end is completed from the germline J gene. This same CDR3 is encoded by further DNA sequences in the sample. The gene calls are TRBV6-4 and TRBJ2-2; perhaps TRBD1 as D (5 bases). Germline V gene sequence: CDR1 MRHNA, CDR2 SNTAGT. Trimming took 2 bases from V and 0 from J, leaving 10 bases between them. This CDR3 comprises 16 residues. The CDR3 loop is CASSDDTGSNTGELFF. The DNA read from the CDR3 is TGTGCCAGCAGTGACGACACAGGTTCGAACACCGGGGAG.

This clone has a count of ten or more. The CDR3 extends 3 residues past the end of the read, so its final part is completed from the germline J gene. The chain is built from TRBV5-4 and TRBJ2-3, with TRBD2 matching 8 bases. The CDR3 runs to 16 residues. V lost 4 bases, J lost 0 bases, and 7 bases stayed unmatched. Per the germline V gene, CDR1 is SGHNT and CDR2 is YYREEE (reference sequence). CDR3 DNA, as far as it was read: TGTGCCAGCAGCACCGCTAGCGGGCGTAGCACAGATACG. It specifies CASSTASGRSTDT. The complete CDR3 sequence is CASSTASGRSTDTQYF.

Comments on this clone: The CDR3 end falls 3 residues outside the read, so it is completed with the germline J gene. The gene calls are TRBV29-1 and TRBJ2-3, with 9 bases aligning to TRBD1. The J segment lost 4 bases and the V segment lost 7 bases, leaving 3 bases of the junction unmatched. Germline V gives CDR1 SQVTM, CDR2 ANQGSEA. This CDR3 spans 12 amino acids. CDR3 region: CSGRTGADTQYF. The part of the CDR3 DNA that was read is TGCAGCGGCCGGACAGGGGCAGATACG.

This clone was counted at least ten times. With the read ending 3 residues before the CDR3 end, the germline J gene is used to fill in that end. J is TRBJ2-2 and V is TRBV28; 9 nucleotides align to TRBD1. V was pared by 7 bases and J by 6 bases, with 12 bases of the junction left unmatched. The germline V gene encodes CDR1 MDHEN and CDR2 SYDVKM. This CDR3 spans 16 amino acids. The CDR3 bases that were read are TGTGCCAGCAATCCCAGGACAGGGGTAAACTCCGGGGAG. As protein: CASNPRTGVNSGE. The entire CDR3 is CASNPRTGVNSGELFF.

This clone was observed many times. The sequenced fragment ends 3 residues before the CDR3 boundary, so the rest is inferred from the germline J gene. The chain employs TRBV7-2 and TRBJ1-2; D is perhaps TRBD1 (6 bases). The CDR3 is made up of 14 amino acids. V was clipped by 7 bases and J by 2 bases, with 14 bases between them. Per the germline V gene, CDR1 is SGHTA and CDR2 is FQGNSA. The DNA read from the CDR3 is TGTGCCAGCACCCTCAGGGGCCTCAACTATGGC. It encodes CASTLRGLNYG. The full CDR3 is CASTLRGLNYGYTF.

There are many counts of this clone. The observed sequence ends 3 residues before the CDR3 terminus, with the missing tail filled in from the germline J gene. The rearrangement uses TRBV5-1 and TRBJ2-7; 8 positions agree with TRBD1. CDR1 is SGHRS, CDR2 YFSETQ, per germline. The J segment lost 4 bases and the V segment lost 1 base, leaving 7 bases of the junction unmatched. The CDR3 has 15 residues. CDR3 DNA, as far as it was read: TGCGCCAGCAGCTTGACATTGGACAGGGCTTACGAG. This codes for CASSLTLDRAYE. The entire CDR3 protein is CASSLTLDRAYEQYF.